These 17 T cell receptor beta chains share one sample of origin, sequenced in a study of blood T cell repertoires in COVID-19. TCRdb keeps only in-frame clones here, not all; method: immunoSEQ multiplex PCR. The table shows some 230,000 clones, with 80% to 90% occurring only once. Sample: PBMCs or T cells enriched from blood (not recorded which). The receptors originated from a woman between 18 and 29 years old in a cohort exposed to, infected with or recovered from COVID-19 (not recorded which).

The V gene is TRBV11-3, the J gene TRBJ2-2; 8 bases match TRBD1. The germline V gene encodes CDR1 SGHNT and CDR2 YENEEA. J lost 5 bases, V lost 1 base, and 9 bases had no gene match. This CDR3 comprises 17 residues. The CDR3 sequence is CASSLGYDRGETGELFF. In DNA, the CDR3 is TGTGCCAGCAGCTTAGGATATGACAGGGGTGAGACCGGGGAGCTGTTTTTT.

This chain uses TRBV11-2 with TRBJ2-7, with 8 bases that match TRBD2. In germline, CDR1 is SGHAT, CDR2 FQNNGV. Unmatched junction bases numbered 6, after V lost 2 bases and J lost 9 bases. The CDR3 extends over 13 amino acids. This CDR3 reads CASSLNPRGAQYF. CDR3 nucleotide sequence: TGTGCCAGCAGCTTAAATCCGCGGGGGGCGCAGTACTTC.

The V and J genes are TRBV27 and TRBJ1-1; 8 nucleotides align to TRBD1. Germline CDR1 MNHEY, CDR2 SMNVEV (reference sequence). The CDR3 runs 14 residues. J lost 5 bases, V lost 3 bases, and 5 bases had no gene match. The CDR3 coding sequence is TGTGCCAGCAGTTTCTCAGGGGGCAGGACTGAAGCTTTCTTT. Amino acid sequence: CASSFSGGRTEAFF.

The J gene is TRBJ1-6, the V gene TRBV18, with no clear D. There are 14 residues in the CDR3. CDR1 KGHSH and CDR2 LQKENI come from the germline V gene. V lost 6 bases and J 3 bases, leaving 9 bases between the germline ends. In nucleotides, the CDR3 is TGTGCCAGCTCGCGGGATATCTATAATTCACCCCTCCACTTT. This sequence encodes CASSRDIYNSPLHF.

This clone was observed many times. The rearrangement links TRBV2 to TRBJ1-3; maybe TRBD1 (6 bases). V lost 5 bases and J lost 3, with 11 bases in between. CDR1 SNHLY and CDR2 FYNNEI come from the germline V gene. CDR3 length: 14 amino acids. The CDR3 DNA follows: TGTGCCAGCAGTCCCCTGACAGGTGGAAACACCATATATTTT. Translation: CASSPLTGGNTIYF.

As regards this clone: Other DNA sequences in this specimen translate into the identical CDR3. The chain uses TRBV9 and TRBJ2-1; weak D call: TRBD1 (6 bases). Germline V gene data show CDR1 as SGDLS and CDR2 as YYNGEE. CDR3 length: 14 residues. V lost 2 bases, J lost 1 base, and 7 bases lay in between. CDR3 nucleotide sequence: TGTGCCAGCAGCGTCCAGGGGTCCTACAATGAGCAGTTCTTC. Its translation is CASSVQGSYNEQFF.

The genes are TRBV19 and TRBJ2-7, with D tentatively TRBD2 (5 bases). Trimming stripped 3 bases from V and 0 bases from J, with 9 bases between. Germline V gene sequence: CDR1 LNHDA, CDR2 SQIVND (reference sequence). This CDR3 region has 14 residues. CDR3 sequence reads: CASSIASSSYEQYF. CDR3 nucleotide sequence: TGTGCCAGTAGTATTGCTAGCTCCTCCTACGAGCAGTACTTC.

This clone turned up a few times. The chain links TRBV25-1 to TRBJ2-7; 8 bases match TRBD2. This CDR3 is built from 14 residues. CDR1 and CDR2 (germline): MGHDK, SYGVNS. V trimming: 5 bases; J trimming: 3 bases; junction bases outside the gene matches: 6. This CDR3 reads CASSPSGGGYEQYF. CDR3 DNA sequence: TGTGCCAGCAGTCCCTCGGGAGGGGGCTACGAGCAGTACTTC.

V and J are TRBV7-7 and TRBJ2-6; D may be TRBD2 (6 bases). The CDR3 covers 16 residues. V dropped 4 bases and J dropped 6 bases, with 16 bases sitting between them. The germline V gene encodes CDR1 SSHAT and CDR2 FNYEAQ (reference sequence). CDR3 protein: CASSSGLMGEANVLTF. CDR3 nucleotides: TGTGCCAGCAGCTCGGGACTCATGGGTGAGGCCAACGTCCTGACTTTC.

Written as DNA, the CDR3 is TGCAGCGTTGGGATTACAGGACTACCCTACAATGAGCAGTTCTTC. The encoded protein is CSVGITGLPYNEQFF. V and J are TRBV29-1 and TRBJ2-1; tentative D call: TRBD2 (6 bases). The CDR3 contains 15 residues. V lost 4 bases and J lost 2, with 15 bases in between. CDR1 SQVTM and CDR2 ANQGSEA come from the germline V gene.

V gene TRBV15 combines with J gene TRBJ2-3, with a weak D call TRBD1 (6 bases). The CDR3 loop spans 17 amino acids. Trimming took off 0 bases at V and 3 bases at J, with 16 bases between the two ends. The germline V gene has CDR1 LNHNV and CDR2 YYDKDF (reference sequence). The CDR3 region is CATSRDGPARGTDTQYF. CDR3 DNA sequence: TGTGCCACCAGCAGAGATGGGCCTGCAAGGGGGACAGATACGCAGTATTTT.

V gene TRBV5-5 combines with J gene TRBJ2-5; 7 nucleotides align to TRBD2. In germline, CDR1 is SGHKS, CDR2 YYEKEE (reference sequence). J lost 5 bases, V lost 4 bases, and 11 bases had no gene match. This CDR3 has 15 residues. CDR3 sequence: CASSQWGGEGETQYF. In DNA, the CDR3 is TGTGCCAGCAGCCAATGGGGAGGGGAGGGGGAGACCCAGTACTTC.

V usage is TRBV2 and J usage is TRBJ1-1; the D gene is possibly TRBD1 (5 bases). CDR3 size: 13 residues. The V end lost 8 bases, the J end lost 4 bases, and 14 bases lay between the germline ends. CDR1 and CDR2 (germline): SNHLY, FYNNEI. For the CDR3, the DNA is TGTGCCAGCTTCAAAGGGGAGGGCACTGAAGCTTTCTTT. Amino acids: CASFKGEGTEAFF. Drawing the rest from reference TRBV2 and TRBJ1-1, the complete variable domain is EPEVTQTPSHQVTQMGQEVILRCVPISNHLYFYWYRQILGQKVEFLVSFYNNEISEKSEIFDDQFSVERPDGSNFTLKIRSTKLEDSAMYFCASFKGEGTEAFFGQGTRLTVV.

The chain employs TRBV30 and TRBJ1-2; 9 positions agree with TRBD1. V was clipped by 2 bases and J by 8 bases; unmatched bases: 6. Germline lookup yields CDR1 GTSNPN and CDR2 SVGIG (reference sequence). The CDR3 contains 13 residues. CDR3 bases: TGTGCCTGGAGTTCACAGGGGGCAGGGGGCTACACCTTC. It codes for CAWSSQGAGGYTF. Filled out from reference TRBV30 and TRBJ1-2, the complete variable domain reads SQTIHQWPATLVQPVGSPLSLECTVEGTSNPNLYWYRQAAGRGLQLLFYSVGIGQISSEVPQNLSASRPQDRQFILSSKKLLLSDSGFYLCAWSSQGAGGYTFGSGTRLTVV.

V usage is TRBV28 and J usage is TRBJ1-3; no definite D call. The CDR3 length is 14 residues. The germline V and J ends were trimmed by 3 bases and 1 base, with 7 bases remaining between them. Germline CDR1 and CDR2: MDHEN and SYDVKM. The CDR3 DNA reads as TGTGCCAGCAGTTTTATTACTTCTGGAAACACCATATATTTT. This codes for CASSFITSGNTIYF.

V and J are TRBV5-4 and TRBJ2-5; 9 bases align to TRBD2. CDR3 length: 15 amino acids. Germline CDR1 is SGHNT and CDR2 is YYREEE (reference sequence). The J segment lost 5 bases and the V segment lost 0 bases, leaving 5 bases of the junction unmatched. This CDR3 is CASSLDSGSIETQYF. The CDR3 region has the DNA TGTGCCAGCAGCTTGGATAGCGGGAGCATCGAGACCCAGTACTTC.

The rearrangement uses TRBV28 and TRBJ2-4; no firm D call. This CDR3 has 14 amino acids. CDR1 is MDHEN and CDR2 is SYDVKM in the germline V gene. V lost 6 bases to trimming and J lost 0 bases, with 9 bases between them. CDR3 nucleotides: TGTGCCAGCAGGACGGAGATAGCCAAAAACATTCAGTACTTC. Its protein product is CASRTEIAKNIQYF. Drawing the rest from reference TRBV28 and TRBJ2-4, the complete variable domain is DVKVTQSSRYLVKRTGEKVFLECVQDMDHENMFWYRQDPGLGLRLIYFSYDVKMKEKGDIPEGYSVSREKKERFSLILESASTNQTSMYLCASRTEIAKNIQYFGAGTRLSVL.